Following are 5 T cell receptor beta chains from one sample sequenced in a study of Graves' ophthalmopathy and Graves' hyperthyroidism. Amplified TCR beta CDR3 regions were obtained using RNA transcripts as template. Second-round multiplex PCR followed a first-round RT-PCR using HTBI primers. TCRdb re-derived calls from the multiplex PCR reads in MiXCR, one entry per CDR3 protein. Found here are roughly 350,000 distinct CDR3 sequences, about 15% of them singletons; the top ten hold around 2.4%. The sample consisted of peripheral blood. The receptors here all came from an adult woman with stable Graves' hyperthyroidism.

This clonotype was recorded many times. Here the CDR3 reads CASGRDSNQPQHF. DNA for the CDR3: TGTGCCAGCGGCCGGGACTCCAATCAGCCCCAGCATTTT. V gene TRBV11-2 combines with J gene TRBJ1-5; perhaps TRBD1 as D (5 bases). This CDR3 spans 13 amino acids. V was clipped by 8 bases and J by 3 bases, with 11 bases between them. The germline V gene encodes CDR1 SGHAT and CDR2 FQNNGV.

This clonotype has a count of ten or more. V usage is TRBV2 and J usage is TRBJ1-3; D is undetermined. The V end lost 4 bases, the J end lost 0 bases, and 7 bases lay between the germline ends. Germline V gene sequence: CDR1 SNHLY, CDR2 FYNNEI. The CDR3 is made up of 14 amino acids. The CDR3 protein is CASSVSTSGNTIYF. CDR3 in DNA: TGTGCCAGCAGTGTCAGCACCTCTGGAAACACCATATATTTT.

This clonotype showed up many times. CDR3 nucleotide sequence: TGTGCCAGCAGCCTTAATCGAGGACAGGGGTATGGCTACACCTTC. Amino acid sequence: CASSLNRGQGYGYTF. The chain recombines TRBV7-8 with TRBJ1-2, with 9 bases fitting TRBD1. Germline CDR1 SGHVS, CDR2 FQNEAQ. The CDR3 is made up of 15 amino acids. The trim removed 5 bases at V and 5 bases at J, leaving 9 bases unmatched. Full variable domain (missing parts from reference TRBV7-8 and TRBJ1-2): GAGVSQSPRYKVAKRGQDVALRCDPISGHVSLFWYQQALGQGPEFLTYFQNEAQLDKSGLPSDRFFAERPEGSVSTLKIQRTQQEDSAVYLCASSLNRGQGYGYTFGSGTRLTVV.

This clonotype was observed many times. The V gene is TRBV6-1, the J gene TRBJ1-5; D possibly corresponds to TRBD1 (5 bases). CDR1 and CDR2 (germline): MNHNS, SASEGT. V gave up 4 bases and J gave up 0 bases, with 16 bases separating them. The CDR3 totals 17 residues. CDR3 residues: CASSGGLWGGSNQPQHF. The CDR3, as DNA: TGTGCCAGCAGTGGAGGACTGTGGGGGGGTAGCAATCAGCCCCAGCATTTT.

This clonotype was counted many times. This rearrangement joins TRBV20-1 to TRBJ1-1; D is perhaps TRBD1 (6 bases). The CDR3 consists of 11 residues. V shed 6 bases and J shed 8 bases, with 13 bases lying between them. CDR1 is DFQATT, CDR2 SNEGSKA, per germline (reference sequence). CDR3 bases: TGCAGTGCGAACAAAGGGACAGAAGCTTTCTTT. Amino acids: CSANKGTEAFF.